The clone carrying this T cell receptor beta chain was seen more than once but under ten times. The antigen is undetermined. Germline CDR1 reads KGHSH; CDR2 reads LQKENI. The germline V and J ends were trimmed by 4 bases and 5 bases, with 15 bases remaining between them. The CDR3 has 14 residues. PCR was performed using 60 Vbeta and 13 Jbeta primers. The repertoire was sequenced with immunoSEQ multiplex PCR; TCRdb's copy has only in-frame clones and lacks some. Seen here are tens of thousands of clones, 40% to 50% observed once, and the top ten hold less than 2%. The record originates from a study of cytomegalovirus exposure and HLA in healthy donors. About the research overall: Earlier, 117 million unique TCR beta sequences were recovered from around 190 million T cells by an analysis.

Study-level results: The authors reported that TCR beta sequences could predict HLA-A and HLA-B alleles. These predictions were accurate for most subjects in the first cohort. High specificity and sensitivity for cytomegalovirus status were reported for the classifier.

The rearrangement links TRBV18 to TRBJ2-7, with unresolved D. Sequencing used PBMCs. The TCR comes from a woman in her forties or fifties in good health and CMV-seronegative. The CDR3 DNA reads TGTGCCAGCTCACTCCTAGGATACGCGCACGAGCAGTACTTC. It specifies CASSLLGYAHEQYF.